The clone carrying this T cell receptor (beta chain) was recorded only once. These data come from a study of blood T cell repertoires in COVID-19. Overall study: In each case, the material was cDNA or gDNA derived from T cells, B-cell-depleted T cells, or PBMCs.

Study processing details: Amplification of reference gene primers was used by the study to estimate nucleated cell counts. The method was immunoSEQ multiplex PCR; TCRdb's version includes in-frame clones alone and lacks a portion of them. That table gives V, J and clone size, and the DNA gave D and trimming. There are thousands of clones in the sample; 86% occur only once, and roughly 18% lies in the top ten. With V trimmed by 6 bases and J by 8 bases, 8 bases remained unmatched. The germline CDR1 and CDR2 sequences are MNHEY and SVGAGI. The CDR3 runs 13 residues. The material sequenced was peripheral blood. The clonotype comes from a human donor in a cohort sampled during active COVID-19. This chain connects TRBV6-5 to TRBJ1-1; 8 nucleotides agree with TRBD1. The CDR3 nucleotides read TGTGCCAGCAGCCACTTGACAGGGGCCGAAGCTTTCTTT. As protein: CASSHLTGAEAFF.